Listed below are T cell receptor beta chains from one sample, sequenced in a study of T cells in Graves' hyperthyroidism and ophthalmopathy. Each CDR3 protein gets one entry after TCRdb re-called the multiplex PCR reads with MiXCR. The sample lists under 400,000 distinct CDR3 sequences; 11% to 15% were seen once. Material for sequencing was blood. Every receptor here comes from a woman in her fifties or sixties with Graves' hyperthyroidism. Both conserved end residues are part of each CDR3. D genes are given only for firm matches. Clone size is not always given. Where it is, it says once, few, many or a class for expanded clones.

>few|TRBD2|TRBV11-3|TRBJ2-2
CASSPILAGEYTGELFF
TGTGCCAGCAGCCCTATTCTAGCGGGAGAGTACACCGGGGAGCTGTTTTTT
>many|NA|TRBV7-9|TRBJ1-3
CASSPRQGSGNTIYF
TGTGCCAGCAGCCCCCGGCAGGGGAGTGGAAACACCATATATTTT
>NA|TRBD1|TRBV12-5|TRBJ2-7
CANGKTGAPFKQYF
TGTGCTAATGGTAAGACAGGGGCCCCCTTCAAGCAGTACTTC
>NA|TRBD1|TRBV2|TRBJ1-2
CATSIQGRGDYGYTF
TGTGCCACCTCGATTCAGGGCAGGGGGGACTATGGCTACACCTTC
>NA|NA|TRBV29-1|TRBJ1-1
CSVVGVGRRMNTEAFF
TGCAGCGTTGTGGGGGTTGGGCGTAGGATGAACACTGAAGCTTTCTTT
>few|NA|TRBV24-1|TRBJ2-5
CATSDFGAGKETQYF
TGTGCCACCAGTGATTTCGGGGCAGGTAAAGAGACCCAGTACTTC
>NA|TRBD2|TRBV11-2|TRBJ2-1
CASSLSLAGDEQFF
TGTGCCAGCAGCTTATCACTAGCGGGCGATGAGCAGTTCTTC
>many|NA|TRBV29-1|TRBJ2-3
CSALTSSTDTQYF
TGCAGCGCTCTGACTAGTAGCACAGATACGCAGTATTTT
>many|NA|TRBV11-2|TRBJ2-1
CASKRGLGANEQFF
TGTGCCAGTAAGCGCGGGTTAGGGGCCAATGAGCAGTTCTTC
>few|NA|TRBV5-4|TRBJ1-3
CASSLRGGPRNTIYF
TGTGCCAGCAGCTTGCGAGGGGGGCCCAGAAACACCATATATTTT
>many|NA|TRBV12-3/TRBV12-4|TRBJ2-7
CASSFSGRGLRRQYF
TGTGCCAGCAGTTTCTCCGGCAGGGGCCTCCGGCGGCAGTACTTC
>NA|NA|TRBV20-1|TRBJ1-1
CSARATGRMNTEAFF
TGCAGTGCTAGAGCCACGGGAAGAATGAACACTGAAGCTTTCTTT
>many|TRBD2|TRBV9|TRBJ2-7
CASSVGTSGTYEQYF
TGTGCCAGCAGCGTAGGGACTAGCGGAACCTACGAGCAGTACTTC
>once|TRBD2|TRBV20-1|TRBJ2-1
CSAGLAGPNEQFF
TGCAGTGCTGGACTAGCGGGCCCCAATGAGCAGTTCTTC
>NA|NA|TRBV20-1|TRBJ1-5
CSASPRVYTFGNQPQHF
TGCAGTGCTAGCCCAAGGGTATATACGTTTGGCAATCAGCCCCAGCATTTT
>many|NA|TRBV5-1|TRBJ2-3
CASSSTGTDTQYF
TGCGCCAGCAGCTCCACAGGCACAGATACGCAGTATTTT
>few|TRBD2|TRBV4-1|TRBJ2-7
CASSHSSLAGTPYEQYF
TGCGCCAGCAGCCACTCCAGTCTAGCGGGCACTCCCTACGAGCAGTACTTC
>once|TRBD1|TRBV28|TRBJ2-4
CASTQGQGNIQYF
TGTGCCAGCACCCAGGGACAGGGAAACATTCAGTACTTC
>few|NA|TRBV7-9|TRBJ1-4
CASSLPRGIEKLFF
TGTGCCAGCAGCTTACCGCGGGGCATTGAAAAACTGTTTTTT
>NA|TRBD1|TRBV10-3|TRBJ2-3
CAISVPGQGGAADTQYF
TGTGCCATCAGTGTACCGGGACAGGGGGGAGCCGCGGATACGCAGTATTTT
>many|TRBD2|TRBV20-1|TRBJ2-5
CSARRLAGGPTETQYF
TGCAGTGCTAGGAGACTAGCGGGAGGGCCTACAGAGACCCAGTACTTC
>NA|NA|TRBV7-2|TRBJ2-3
CASSRAGARVDTQYF
TGTGCCAGCAGCCGGGCAGGTGCTCGGGTGGATACGCAGTATTTT
>NA|NA|TRBV16|TRBJ1-5
CASSQFRVTGGNQPQHF
TGTGCCAGCAGCCAATTTAGGGTGACAGGAGGCAATCAGCCCCAGCATTTT
>many|NA|TRBV20-1|TRBJ1-1
CSARIFNTEAFF
TGCAGTGCTAGAATCTTCAACACTGAAGCTTTCTTT
>many|TRBD1|TRBV12-3/TRBV12-4|TRBJ2-5
CASSFGTGFETQYF
TGTGCCAGCAGTTTTGGGACAGGGTTTGAGACCCAGTACTTC
>few|TRBD2|TRBV24-1|TRBJ2-1
CATSHGRLDNEQFF
TGTGCCACCAGCCACGGGAGGTTGGACAATGAGCAGTTCTTC
>many|NA|TRBV5-1|TRBJ2-7
CASSFSPYEQYF
TGCGCCAGCAGCTTCAGTCCCTACGAGCAGTACTTC
>many|TRBD1|TRBV20-1|TRBJ2-2
CSARGDRGHTGELFF
TGCAGTGCTAGAGGGGACAGGGGGCACACCGGGGAGCTGTTTTTT
>NA|TRBD2|TRBV9|TRBJ2-3
CASSQTSGATDTQYF
TGTGCCAGCAGCCAGACTAGCGGGGCCACAGATACGCAGTATTTT
>NA|NA|TRBV19|TRBJ2-4
CASSPPPGGAKNIQYF
TGTGCCAGTAGTCCCCCGCCTGGGGGCGCCAAAAACATTCAGTACTTC
>NA|TRBD1|TRBV12-3/TRBV12-4|TRBJ1-2
CASSLWDREYGYTF
TGTGCCAGCAGTTTGTGGGACAGGGAATACGGCTACACCTTC
>NA|NA|TRBV6-1|TRBJ2-1
CASSYEWLSSYNEQFF
TGTGCCAGCAGTTATGAATGGCTGAGCTCCTACAATGAGCAGTTCTTC
>NA|TRBD1|TRBV29-1|TRBJ1-1
CSVRGRGEAFF
TGCAGCGTCAGGGGGAGGGGTGAAGCTTTCTTT
>NA|NA|TRBV29-1|TRBJ2-1
CSVSRIPYNEQFF
TGCAGCGTCAGTAGAATTCCGTACAATGAGCAGTTCTTC
>NA|NA|TRBV20-1|TRBJ1-2
CSARDQRDGFFLGYTF
TGCAGTGCTAGAGATCAACGGGACGGATTCTTCCTTGGCTACACCTTC
>many|NA|TRBV9|TRBJ2-7
CASSVGRDSYEQYF
TGTGCCAGCAGCGTAGGCAGGGACTCCTACGAGCAGTACTTC
>many|TRBD2|TRBV11-3|TRBJ2-3
CAIGAGSGTDTQYF
TGTGCCATTGGAGCGGGAAGTGGCACAGATACGCAGTATTTT
>many|NA|TRBV9|TRBJ1-1
CASSVGGQGSNTEAFF
TGTGCCAGCAGCGTAGGGGGGCAGGGGTCGAACACTGAAGCTTTCTTT
>NA|NA|TRBV10-3|TRBJ2-1
CTIGLSSYNEQFF
TGTACCATAGGTCTTAGCTCCTACAATGAGCAGTTCTTC
>many|NA|TRBV24-1|TRBJ1-2
CATSDLTANYGYTF
TGTGCCACCAGTGATTTGACAGCTAACTATGGCTACACCTTC
>many|NA|TRBV6-2/TRBV6-3|TRBJ2-1
CASSYSDSLPEQFF
TGTGCCAGCAGTTACTCGGACTCCCTCCCTGAGCAGTTCTTC
>few|NA|TRBV28|TRBJ2-1
CASSFSGREQFF
TGTGCCAGCAGTTTCTCTGGTCGGGAGCAGTTCTTC